The entry below gives a single T cell receptor beta chain sequence along with its context. The CDR3 extends over 14 amino acids. Unmatched junction bases numbered 9, after V lost 8 bases and J lost 4 bases. Germline values: CDR1 MGHDK, CDR2 SYGVNS. The data derive from a study of T cells after somatic rescue of genetic block. Clones were sequenced by immunoSEQ multiplex PCR, and TCRdb holds only the in-frame ones, with some missing. Altogether some 67,000 clones are present, 92% being singletons, with the ten largest covering approximately 3%. This clonotype was obtained from a man aged 35 to 55. V usage is TRBV25-1 and J usage is TRBJ2-5; TRBD2 agrees at 8 bases. Sequenced material: peripheral blood mononuclear cells (PBMCs). CDR3 protein: CASGPPGGGETQYF. CDR3 DNA sequence: TGTGCCAGCGGCCCCCCCGGGGGGGGAGAGACCCAGTACTTC. Full variable domain (remainder filled in from reference TRBV25-1 and TRBJ2-5): EADIYQTPRYLVIGTGKKITLECSQTMGHDKMYWYQQDPGMELHLIHYSYGVNSTEKGDLSSESTVSRIRTEHFPLTLESARPSHTSQYLCASGPPGGGETQYFGPGTRLLVL.